A selection of T cell receptor beta chains follows, all from one sample in a study of control samples from healthy donors and cancer patients. This table comes from immunoSEQ multiplex PCR, and its TCRdb copy is limited to in-frame clones, with some not included. The sample holds some 140,000 clones; over 85% are singletons and the top ten take approximately 6%. The sequenced sample consisted of blood. These TCRs come from a man in his forties in good health. Both conserved end residues are part of each CDR3. Fields, in order: V gene, clone size, D gene, J gene, CDR3 DNA, CDR3 protein. D genes are given only for firm matches. The listing skips clone size in some rows; elsewhere it reads once, few, many or a size class.

v_call: TRBV18
clone_size: .
d_call: .
j_call: TRBJ2-2
cdr3_nt: TGTGCCAGCTCAGCATATGCACCCCCCACCGGGGAGCTGTTTTTT
cdr3_aa: CASSAYAPPTGELFF

v_call: TRBV11-2
clone_size: .
d_call: .
j_call: TRBJ2-7
cdr3_nt: TGTGCCAGCAGCTTAGGCACCTACAAGCAGTACTTC
cdr3_aa: CASSLGTYKQYF

v_call: TRBV7-2
clone_size: .
d_call: TRBD2
j_call: TRBJ2-1
cdr3_nt: TGTGCCAGCAGCTTGAGACTAGCGGGGGGTAACAATGAGCAGTTCTTC
cdr3_aa: CASSLRLAGGNNEQFF

v_call: TRBV14
clone_size: .
d_call: .
j_call: TRBJ2-7
cdr3_nt: TGTGCCAGCAGCACCCAGGGGTCAGGGGCAGGGCCCTCCTACGAGCAGTACTTC
cdr3_aa: CASSTQGSGAGPSYEQYF

v_call: TRBV29-1
clone_size: .
d_call: TRBD1
j_call: TRBJ1-4
cdr3_nt: TGCAGCGCCCTGACAGGGGATAATGAAAAACTGTTTTTT
cdr3_aa: CSALTGDNEKLFF

v_call: TRBV21-1
clone_size: .
d_call: .
j_call: TRBJ1-2
cdr3_nt: TGTGCCAGCAGCAAGGTGGGACACAACTATGGCTACACCTTC
cdr3_aa: CASSKVGHNYGYTF

v_call: TRBV2
clone_size: .
d_call: .
j_call: TRBJ1-5
cdr3_nt: TGTGCCAGCAGACCGGGGCGAGGGGGCAATCAGCCCCAGCATTTT
cdr3_aa: CASRPGRGGNQPQHF

v_call: TRBV27
clone_size: .
d_call: .
j_call: TRBJ2-3
cdr3_nt: TGTGCCAGCAGTTTGATGAGAGGGGATACGCAGTATTTT
cdr3_aa: CASSLMRGDTQYF

v_call: TRBV28
clone_size: .
d_call: .
j_call: TRBJ2-7
cdr3_nt: TGTGCCAGCAGTTTGACCCCATACGAGCAGTACTTC
cdr3_aa: CASSLTPYEQYF

v_call: TRBV6-1
clone_size: .
d_call: .
j_call: TRBJ1-5
cdr3_nt: TGTGCCAGCAGTGAAGGGGGGGACCGTAATCAGCCCCAGCATTTT
cdr3_aa: CASSEGGDRNQPQHF

v_call: TRBV18
clone_size: .
d_call: TRBD1
j_call: TRBJ1-6
cdr3_nt: TGTGCCAGCTCAACCTTGGACAGGGCACGGTCACCCCTCCACTTT
cdr3_aa: CASSTLDRARSPLHF

v_call: TRBV28
clone_size: .
d_call: .
j_call: TRBJ1-2
cdr3_nt: TGTGCCAGCAGTATCCGGGCCTATGGCTACACCTTC
cdr3_aa: CASSIRAYGYTF

v_call: TRBV5-8
clone_size: once
d_call: TRBD2
j_call: TRBJ2-5
cdr3_nt: TGTGCCAGCAGCTTGGGGCCAGCGGGGGGACAAGAGACCCAGTACTTC
cdr3_aa: CASSLGPAGGQETQYF

v_call: TRBV5-1
clone_size: .
d_call: TRBD1
j_call: TRBJ1-2
cdr3_nt: TGCGCCAGCAGCCCAGGGGAGGGGGCGTATGGCTACACCTTC
cdr3_aa: CASSPGEGAYGYTF

v_call: TRBV30
clone_size: .
d_call: .
j_call: TRBJ1-2
cdr3_nt: TGTGCCTGGAGTGCCCTCTGGGGCTACACCTTC
cdr3_aa: CAWSALWGYTF